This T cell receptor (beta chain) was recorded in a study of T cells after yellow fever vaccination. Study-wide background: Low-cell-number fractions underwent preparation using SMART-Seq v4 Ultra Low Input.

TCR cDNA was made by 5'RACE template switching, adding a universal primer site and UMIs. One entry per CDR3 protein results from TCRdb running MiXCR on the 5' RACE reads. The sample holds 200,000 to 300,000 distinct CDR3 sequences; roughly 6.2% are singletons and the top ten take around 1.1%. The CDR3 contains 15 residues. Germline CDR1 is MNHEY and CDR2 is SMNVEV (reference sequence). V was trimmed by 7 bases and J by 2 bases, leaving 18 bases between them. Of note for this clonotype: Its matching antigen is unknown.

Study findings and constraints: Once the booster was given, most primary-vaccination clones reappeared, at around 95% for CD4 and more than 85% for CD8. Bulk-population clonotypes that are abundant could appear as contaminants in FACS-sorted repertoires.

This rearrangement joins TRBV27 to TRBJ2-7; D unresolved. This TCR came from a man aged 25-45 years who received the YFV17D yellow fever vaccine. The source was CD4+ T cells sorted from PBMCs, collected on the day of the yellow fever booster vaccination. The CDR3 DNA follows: TGTGCCAGCACCGCCCTGAGTGGGAAGACCTACGAGCAGTACTTC. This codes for CASTALSGKTYEQYF.